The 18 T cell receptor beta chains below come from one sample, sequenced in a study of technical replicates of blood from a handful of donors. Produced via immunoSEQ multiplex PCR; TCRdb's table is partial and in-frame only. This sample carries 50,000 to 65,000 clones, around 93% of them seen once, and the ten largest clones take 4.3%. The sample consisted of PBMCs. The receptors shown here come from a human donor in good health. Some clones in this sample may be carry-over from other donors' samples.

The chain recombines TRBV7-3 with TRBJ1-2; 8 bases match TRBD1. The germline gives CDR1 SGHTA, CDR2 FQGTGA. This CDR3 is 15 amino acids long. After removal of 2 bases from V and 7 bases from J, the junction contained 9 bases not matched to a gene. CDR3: CASSLLGQGASGYTF. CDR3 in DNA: TGTGCCAGCAGCTTACTAGGGCAGGGGGCAAGTGGCTACACCTTC.

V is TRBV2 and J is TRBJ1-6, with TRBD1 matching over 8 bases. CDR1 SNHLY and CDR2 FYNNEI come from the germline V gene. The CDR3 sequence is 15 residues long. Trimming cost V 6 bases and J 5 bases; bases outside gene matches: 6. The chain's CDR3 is CASREPDRDNSPLHF. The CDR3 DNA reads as TGTGCCAGCAGAGAACCGGACAGGGATAATTCACCCCTCCACTTT.

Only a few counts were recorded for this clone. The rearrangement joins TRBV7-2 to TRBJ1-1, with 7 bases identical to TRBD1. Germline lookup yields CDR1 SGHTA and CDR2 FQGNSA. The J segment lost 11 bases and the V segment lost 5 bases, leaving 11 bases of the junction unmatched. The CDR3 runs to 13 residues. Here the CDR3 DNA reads TGTGCCAGCAGCGCCTGGGACAGCCCGAGGGCTTTCTTT. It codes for CASSAWDSPRAFF.

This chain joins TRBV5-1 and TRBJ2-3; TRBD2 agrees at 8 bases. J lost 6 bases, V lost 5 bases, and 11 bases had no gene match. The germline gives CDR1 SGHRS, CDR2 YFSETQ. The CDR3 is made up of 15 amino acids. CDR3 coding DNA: TGCGCCAGCAGTCCGGGAGGGAGGCCGATCGATACGCAGTATTTT. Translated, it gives CASSPGGRPIDTQYF.

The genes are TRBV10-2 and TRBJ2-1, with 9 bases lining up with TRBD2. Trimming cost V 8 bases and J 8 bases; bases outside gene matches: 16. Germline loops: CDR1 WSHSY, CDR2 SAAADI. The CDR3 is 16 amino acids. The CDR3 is CASVGGRALFGDEQFF. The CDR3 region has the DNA TGCGCCAGCGTCGGCGGGAGGGCCTTGTTCGGCGATGAGCAGTTCTTC.

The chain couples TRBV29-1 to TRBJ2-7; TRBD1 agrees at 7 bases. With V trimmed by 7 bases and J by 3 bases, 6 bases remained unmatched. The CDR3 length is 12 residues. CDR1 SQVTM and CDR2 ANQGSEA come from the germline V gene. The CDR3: CSAYRQGYEQYF. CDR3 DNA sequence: TGCAGCGCCTACCGACAGGGCTACGAGCAGTACTTC.

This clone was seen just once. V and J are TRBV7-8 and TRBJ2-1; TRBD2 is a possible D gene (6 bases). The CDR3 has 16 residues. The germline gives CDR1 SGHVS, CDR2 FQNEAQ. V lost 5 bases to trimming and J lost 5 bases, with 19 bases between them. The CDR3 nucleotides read TGTGCCAGCAGCCGAGGCTCGCGGGAATGGGACAATGAGCAGTTCTTC. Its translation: CASSRGSREWDNEQFF.

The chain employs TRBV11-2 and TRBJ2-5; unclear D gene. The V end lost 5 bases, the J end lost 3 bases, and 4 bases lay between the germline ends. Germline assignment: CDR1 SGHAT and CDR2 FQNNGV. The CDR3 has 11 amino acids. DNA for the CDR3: TGTGCCAGCAGCCGGGAAGAGACCCAGTACTTC. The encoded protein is CASSREETQYF.

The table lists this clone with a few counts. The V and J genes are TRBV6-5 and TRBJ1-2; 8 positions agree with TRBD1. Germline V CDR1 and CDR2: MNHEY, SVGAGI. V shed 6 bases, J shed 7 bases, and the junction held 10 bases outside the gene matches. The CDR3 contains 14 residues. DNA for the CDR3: TGTGCCAGCAGCGGACAGGGAGGAGTTATTGGCTACACCTTC. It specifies CASSGQGGVIGYTF.

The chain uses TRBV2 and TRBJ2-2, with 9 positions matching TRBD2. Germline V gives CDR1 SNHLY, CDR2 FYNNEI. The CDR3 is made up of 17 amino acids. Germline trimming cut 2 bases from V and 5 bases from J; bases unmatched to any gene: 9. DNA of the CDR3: TGTGCCAGCAGTGAAAGGGCTAGCGGGACTATAACCGGGGAGCTGTTTTTT. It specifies CASSERASGTITGELFF.

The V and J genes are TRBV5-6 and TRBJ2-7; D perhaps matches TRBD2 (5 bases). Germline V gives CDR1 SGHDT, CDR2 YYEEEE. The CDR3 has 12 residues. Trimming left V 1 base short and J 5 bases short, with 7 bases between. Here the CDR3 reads CASSLWTHEQYF. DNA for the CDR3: TGTGCCAGCAGCTTGTGGACTCACGAGCAGTACTTC.

The CDR3: CASSTTGMGNEQFF. DNA of the CDR3: TGTGCCAGCAGTACGACAGGGATGGGAAATGAGCAGTTCTTC. This chain links TRBV2 with TRBJ2-1; 7 bases are shared with TRBD1. The CDR3 is 14 residues long. From germline, CDR1 is SNHLY and CDR2 FYNNEI. The ends lost 5 bases at V and 7 bases at J; junction bases unmatched: 8.

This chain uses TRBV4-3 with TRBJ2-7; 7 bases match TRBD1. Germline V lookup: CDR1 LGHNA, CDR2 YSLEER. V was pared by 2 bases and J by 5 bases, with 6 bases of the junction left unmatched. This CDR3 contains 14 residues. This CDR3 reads CASSQSFTGDEQYF. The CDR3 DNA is TGCGCCAGCAGCCAATCTTTTACAGGGGACGAGCAGTACTTC.

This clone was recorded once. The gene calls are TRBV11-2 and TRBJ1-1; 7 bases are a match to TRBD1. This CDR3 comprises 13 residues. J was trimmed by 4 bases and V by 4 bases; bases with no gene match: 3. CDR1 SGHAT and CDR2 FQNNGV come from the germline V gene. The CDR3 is CASSSQGGTEAFF. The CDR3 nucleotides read TGTGCCAGCAGCTCGCAGGGGGGCACTGAAGCTTTCTTT. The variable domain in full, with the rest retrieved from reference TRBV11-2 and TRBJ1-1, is EAGVAQSPRYKIIEKRQSVAFWCNPISGHATLYWYQQILGQGPKLLIQFQNNGVVDDSQLPKDRFSAERLKGVDSTLKIQPAKLEDSAVYLCASSSQGGTEAFFGQGTRLTVV.

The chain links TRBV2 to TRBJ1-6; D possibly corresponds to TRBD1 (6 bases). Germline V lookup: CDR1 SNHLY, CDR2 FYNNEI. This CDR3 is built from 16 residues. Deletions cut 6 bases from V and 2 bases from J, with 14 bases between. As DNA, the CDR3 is TGTGCCAGCAGACCCAGGGGCCCGGCCTATAATTCACCCCTCCACTTT. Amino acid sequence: CASRPRGPAYNSPLHF. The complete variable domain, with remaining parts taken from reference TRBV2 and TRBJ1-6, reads EPEVTQTPSHQVTQMGQEVILRCVPISNHLYFYWYRQILGQKVEFLVSFYNNEISEKSEIFDDQFSVERPDGSNFTLKIRSTKLEDSAMYFCASRPRGPAYNSPLHFGNGTRLTVT.

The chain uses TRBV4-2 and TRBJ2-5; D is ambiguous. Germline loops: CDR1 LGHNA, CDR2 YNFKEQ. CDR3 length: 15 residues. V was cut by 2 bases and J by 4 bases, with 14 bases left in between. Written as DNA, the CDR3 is TGTGCCAGCAGCCAATTTCCGGAGACCCCAGAGACCCAGTACTTC. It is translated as CASSQFPETPETQYF.

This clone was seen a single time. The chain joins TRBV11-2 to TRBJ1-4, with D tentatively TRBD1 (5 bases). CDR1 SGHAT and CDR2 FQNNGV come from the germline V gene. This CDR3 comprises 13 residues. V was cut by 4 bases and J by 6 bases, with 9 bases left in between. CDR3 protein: CASSSGGDEKLFF. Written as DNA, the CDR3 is TGTGCCAGCAGCTCGGGGGGGGATGAAAAACTGTTTTTT.

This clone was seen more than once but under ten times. In DNA form, the CDR3 reads TGTGCCAGTAGTGTCGAGGCTGCTTCCTACGAGCAGTACTTC. Residues: CASSVEAASYEQYF. The chain combines TRBV19 with TRBJ2-7; D unclear. The germline V gene has CDR1 LNHDA and CDR2 SQIVND (reference sequence). The ends were cut back, 5 bases at V and 1 base at J, with 12 bases in the middle. The CDR3 totals 14 residues.